This T cell receptor (beta chain) was captured by sequencing in a study of shared clonotypes between healthy human individuals. The germline CDR1 and CDR2 sequences are SGHTA and FQGNSA. This CDR3 has 13 residues. The V and J ends lost 2 bases and 4 bases respectively, with 7 bases between them. In the case of this clone: Its antigen remains unidentified. In the same sample, other DNA sequences code for this CDR3.

Sorted-subset replicate PCR reactions contained approximately 190 ng DNA, corresponding to some 30,000 T cell genomes. The method was immunoSEQ multiplex PCR; TCRdb's version includes in-frame clones alone and lacks a portion of them. The profile shows about 2.5 million clones, 85% to 95% of them singletons. Study-level findings and limits: Of the naive CD4 clonotypes, approximately 5% were shared across a handful of donors.

The sequencing sample was made of naive CD4+ T cells from PBMCs. Subset meaning: CD45RA+ positively selected. The TCR sequence derives from a man aged 18-30 years in good health. Some clones in this sample may be carry-over from other donors' samples. The V and J genes are TRBV7-2 and TRBJ2-3, with unresolved D. CDR3 coding DNA: TGTGCCAGCAGCTTACTTGGGGCAGATACGCAGTATTTT. This translates into CASSLLGADTQYF. The whole variable domain, filled in from reference TRBV7-2 and TRBJ2-3, reads GAGVSQSPSNKVTEKGKDVELRCDPISGHTALYWYRQSLGQGLEFLIYFQGNSAPDKSGLPSDRFSAERTGGSVSTLTIQRTQQEDSAVYLCASSLLGADTQYFGPGTRLTVL.